Included here is one T cell receptor (beta chain) sequence, with context. The source of the sample is a study of shared clonotypes between healthy human individuals. Assay used: immunoSEQ multiplex PCR; TCRdb lists only in-frame clones, some missing. This sample has roughly 480,000 clones, with roughly 85% found just once. Samples left unsorted employed approximately 94 million PBMCs for genomic DNA. The junction had 4 bases not matched to a gene; V was cut back by 4 bases and J by 7 bases. The germline CDR1 and CDR2 sequences are SGHTA and FQGTGA. The CDR3 length is 14 residues. This TCR was recovered from a woman aged 40 to 55 in good health. Some clones in this sample may be carry-over from other donors' samples. Sequenced material: PBMCs. The J gene is TRBJ1-2, the V gene TRBV7-3, with 12 nucleotides matching TRBD1. The CDR3 DNA reads TGTGCCAGCAGCTCCGGGACAGGGGGCAGTGGCTACACCTTC. It encodes CASSSGTGGSGYTF.